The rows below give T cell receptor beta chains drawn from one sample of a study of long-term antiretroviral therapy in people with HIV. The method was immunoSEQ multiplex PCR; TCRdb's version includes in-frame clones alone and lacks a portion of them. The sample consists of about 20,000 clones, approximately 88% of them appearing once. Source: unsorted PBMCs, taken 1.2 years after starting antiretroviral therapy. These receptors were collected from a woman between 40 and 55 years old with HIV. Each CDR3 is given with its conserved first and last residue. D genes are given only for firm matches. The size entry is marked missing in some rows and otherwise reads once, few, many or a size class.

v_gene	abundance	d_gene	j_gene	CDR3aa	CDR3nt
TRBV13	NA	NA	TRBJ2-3	CASSSYTVTDTQYF	TGTGCCAGCAGCTCCTATACCGTCACAGATACGCAGTATTTT
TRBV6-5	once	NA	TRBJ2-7	CASSHPALYEQYF	TGTGCCAGCAGTCACCCGGCCCTCTACGAGCAGTACTTC
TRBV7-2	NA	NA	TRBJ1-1	CASSPQTDLNTEAFF	TGTGCCAGCAGCCCACAGACAGACTTGAACACTGAAGCTTTCTTT
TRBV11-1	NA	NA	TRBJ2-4	CASSLPGASKNIQYF	TGTGCCAGCAGCTTACCGGGGGCTTCCAAAAACATTCAGTACTTC
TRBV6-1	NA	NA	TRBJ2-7	CASSRAPLEGYEQYF	TGTGCCAGCAGTCGAGCCCCCTTGGAAGGATACGAGCAGTACTTC
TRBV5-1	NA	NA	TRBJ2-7	CASSWVGRSYEQYF	TGCGCCAGCAGCTGGGTGGGACGGAGCTACGAGCAGTACTTC
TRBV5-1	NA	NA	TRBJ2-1	CASSLVLASDEQFF	TGCGCCAGCAGCTTGGTATTAGCAAGTGATGAGCAGTTCTTC
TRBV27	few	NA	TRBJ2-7	CASSLMASENYEQYF	TGTGCCAGCAGTTTAATGGCTAGCGAGAACTACGAGCAGTACTTC
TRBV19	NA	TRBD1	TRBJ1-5	CASKKTGTGLPQHF	TGTGCCAGTAAAAAAACCGGGACAGGTTTACCCCAGCATTTT
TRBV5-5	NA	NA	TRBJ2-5	CASSFSHQETQYF	TGTGCCAGCAGCTTTAGCCACCAAGAGACCCAGTACTTC
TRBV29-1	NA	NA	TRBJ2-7	CSATGLAYEQYF	TGCAGCGCTACGGGACTGGCCTACGAGCAGTACTTC
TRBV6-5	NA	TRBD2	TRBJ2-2	CASSWASGLSGELFF	TGTGCCAGCAGTTGGGCTAGCGGGTTATCCGGGGAGCTGTTTTTT
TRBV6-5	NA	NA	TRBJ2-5	CASSSVTGGETQYF	TGTGCCAGCAGTTCCGTTACTGGGGGGGAGACCCAGTACTTC
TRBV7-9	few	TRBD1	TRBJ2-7	CASSFGQGGTYEQYF	TGTGCCAGCAGCTTTGGACAGGGGGGGACGTACGAGCAGTACTTC
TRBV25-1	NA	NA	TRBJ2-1	CASSDGRGDEQFF	TGTGCCAGCAGTGATGGTCGGGGCGATGAGCAGTTCTTC
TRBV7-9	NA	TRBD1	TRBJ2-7	CASSSSDRGHYEQYF	TGTGCCAGCAGCTCATCAGACAGGGGGCACTACGAGCAGTACTTC
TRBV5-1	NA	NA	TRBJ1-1	CASSLTSGAQNTEAFF	TGCGCCAGCAGCTTGACCTCGGGGGCCCAGAACACTGAAGCTTTCTTT
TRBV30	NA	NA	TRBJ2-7	CAWSVEVTYEQYF	TGTGCCTGGAGTGTGGAGGTCACCTACGAGCAGTACTTC
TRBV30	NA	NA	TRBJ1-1	CAWSDQAFEAFF	TGTGCCTGGAGTGACCAGGCTTTTGAAGCTTTCTTT
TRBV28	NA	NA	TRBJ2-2	CASSLLAGQGDTGELFF	TGTGCCAGCAGTTTATTAGCGGGACAGGGTGACACCGGGGAGCTGTTTTTT
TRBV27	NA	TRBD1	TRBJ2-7	CASTSGTGWDEQYF	TGTGCCAGCACTTCCGGGACAGGGTGGGACGAGCAGTACTTC
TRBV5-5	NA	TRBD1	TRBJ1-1	CASTRGPQLNTEAFF	TGTGCCAGCACCAGGGGGCCACAATTGAACACTGAAGCTTTCTTT
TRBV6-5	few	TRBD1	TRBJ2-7	CASRKGGGREYF	TGTGCCAGCAGAAAAGGGGGCGGTCGTGAGTACTTC
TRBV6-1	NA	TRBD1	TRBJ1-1	CASSHPDRPNTEAFF	TGTGCCAGCAGCCATCCGGACAGGCCGAACACTGAAGCTTTCTTT
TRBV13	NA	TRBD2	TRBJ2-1	CASSFLTSHEQFF	TGTGCCAGCAGCTTCCTGACTAGCCATGAGCAGTTCTTC
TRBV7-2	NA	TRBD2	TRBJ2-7	CASSFHGLAASYEQYF	TGTGCCAGCAGCTTCCACGGACTAGCGGCCTCCTACGAGCAGTACTTC
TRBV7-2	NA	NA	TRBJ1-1	CASSLVAGLNTEAFF	TGTGCCAGCAGCTTAGTCGCAGGTTTGAACACTGAAGCTTTCTTT
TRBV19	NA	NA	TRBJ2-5	CASSMISRETQYF	TGTGCCAGTAGTATGATTAGCCGGGAGACCCAGTACTTC
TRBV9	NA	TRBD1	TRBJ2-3	CASNGQGSTDTQYF	TGTGCCAGCAACGGACAGGGGAGCACAGATACGCAGTATTTT
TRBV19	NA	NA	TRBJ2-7	CASSSRNLTYEQYF	TGTGCCAGTAGTTCTCGAAACCTCACCTACGAGCAGTACTTC
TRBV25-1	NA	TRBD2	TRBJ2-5	CASSRSGRVETQYF	TGTGCCAGCAGTAGAAGCGGGAGGGTCGAGACCCAGTACTTC
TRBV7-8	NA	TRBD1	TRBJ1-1	CASSTSGTGGTEAFF	TGTGCCAGCAGCACCTCCGGGACAGGGGGCACTGAAGCTTTCTTT
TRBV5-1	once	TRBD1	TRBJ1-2	CASSTQPGQVLANYGYTF	TGCGCCAGCAGCACACAGCCGGGACAGGTTTTAGCTAACTATGGCTACACCTTC
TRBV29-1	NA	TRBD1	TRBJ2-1	CSARDSYNEQFF	TGCAGCGCCCGGGACAGTTACAATGAGCAGTTCTTC
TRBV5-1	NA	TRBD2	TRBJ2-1	CASSKAGDGDEQFF	TGCGCCAGCAGCAAGGCGGGAGATGGCGATGAGCAGTTCTTC